Given below is one TCR beta chain in context. The data were taken from a study of technical replicates of blood from a handful of donors. The table came from immunoSEQ multiplex PCR; TCRdb's copy has only in-frame clones and leaves some out. The sample carries about 75,000 clones, 95% to 97% recorded once. Looked up from germline, CDR1 is MNHEY and CDR2 is SVGAGI. The CDR3 totals 14 residues. V shed 5 bases and J 7 bases; nucleotides not matched to a gene: 9. The sequenced sample was T cells isolated from PBMCs. The chain couples TRBV6-5 to TRBJ1-1; the match to TRBD1 covers 8 bases. This sequence was found in a human donor in good health. The CDR3 loop is CASSIDRGGIEAFF. The CDR3 region has the DNA TGTGCCAGCAGTATAGACAGGGGTGGGATTGAAGCTTTCTTT.